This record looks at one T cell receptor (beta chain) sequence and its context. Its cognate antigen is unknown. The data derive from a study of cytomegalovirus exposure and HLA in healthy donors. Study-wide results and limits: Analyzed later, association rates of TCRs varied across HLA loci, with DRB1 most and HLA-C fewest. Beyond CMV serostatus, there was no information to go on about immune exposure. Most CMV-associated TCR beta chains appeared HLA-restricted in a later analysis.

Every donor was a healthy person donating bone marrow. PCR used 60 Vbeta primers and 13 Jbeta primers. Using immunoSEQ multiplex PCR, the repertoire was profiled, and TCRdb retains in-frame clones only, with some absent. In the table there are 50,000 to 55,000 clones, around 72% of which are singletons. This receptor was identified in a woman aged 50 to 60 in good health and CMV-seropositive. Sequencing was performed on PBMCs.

The CDR3 nucleotides are TGTGCCAGCAGCAGAGGGGGGGGTGGGACAGGGGGCCAGGAGACCCAGTACTTC. It yields the protein CASSRGGGGTGGQETQYF. The chain links TRBV28 to TRBJ2-5; 12 nucleotides match TRBD1. Trimming removed 6 bases from V and 5 bases from J; junction bases left unmatched: 16. The CDR3 runs 18 residues. Germline loops: CDR1 MDHEN, CDR2 SYDVKM.